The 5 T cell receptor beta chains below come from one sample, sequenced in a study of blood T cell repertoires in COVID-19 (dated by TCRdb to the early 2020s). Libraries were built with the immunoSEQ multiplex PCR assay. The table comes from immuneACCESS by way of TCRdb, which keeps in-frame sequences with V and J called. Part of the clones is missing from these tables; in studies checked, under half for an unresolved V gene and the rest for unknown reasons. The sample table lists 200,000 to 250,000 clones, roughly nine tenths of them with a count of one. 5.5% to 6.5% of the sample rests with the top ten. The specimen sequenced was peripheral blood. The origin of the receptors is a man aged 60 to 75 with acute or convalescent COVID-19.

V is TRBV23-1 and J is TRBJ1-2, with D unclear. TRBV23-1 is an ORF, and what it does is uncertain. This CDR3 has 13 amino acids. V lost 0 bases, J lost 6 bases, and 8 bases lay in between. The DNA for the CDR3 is TGCGCCAGCAGTCAATCGCGGGGTGATGGCTACACCTTC. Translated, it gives CASSQSRGDGYTF.

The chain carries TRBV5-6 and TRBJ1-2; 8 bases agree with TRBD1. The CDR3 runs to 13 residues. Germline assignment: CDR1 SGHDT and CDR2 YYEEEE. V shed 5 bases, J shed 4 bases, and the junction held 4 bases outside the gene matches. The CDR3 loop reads CASRRTGSYGYTF. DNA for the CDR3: TGTGCCAGCAGGCGGACAGGGAGCTATGGCTACACCTTC.

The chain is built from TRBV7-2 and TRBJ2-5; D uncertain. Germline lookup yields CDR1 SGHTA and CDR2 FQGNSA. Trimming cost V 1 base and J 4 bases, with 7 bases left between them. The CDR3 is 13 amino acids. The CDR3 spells CASSLGALETQYF. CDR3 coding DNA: TGTGCCAGCAGCTTAGGGGCACTAGAGACCCAGTACTTC.

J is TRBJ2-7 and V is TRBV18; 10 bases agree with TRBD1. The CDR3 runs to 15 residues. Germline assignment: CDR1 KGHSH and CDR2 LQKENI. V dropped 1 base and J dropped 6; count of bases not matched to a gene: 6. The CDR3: CASSPQDRGLPEQYF. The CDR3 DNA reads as TGTGCCAGCTCACCACAAGACAGGGGGCTTCCCGAGCAGTACTTC.

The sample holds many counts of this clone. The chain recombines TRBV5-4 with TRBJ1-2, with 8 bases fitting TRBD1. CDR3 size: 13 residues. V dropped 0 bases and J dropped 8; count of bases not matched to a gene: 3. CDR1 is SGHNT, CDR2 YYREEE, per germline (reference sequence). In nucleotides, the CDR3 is TGTGCCAGCAGCTTGGTGACAGGGGACGGCTACACCTTC. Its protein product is CASSLVTGDGYTF. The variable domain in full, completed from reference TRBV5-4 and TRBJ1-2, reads ETGVTQSPTHLIKTRGQQVTLRCSSQSGHNTVSWYQQALGQGPQFIFQYYREEENGRGNFPPRFSGLQFPNYSSELNVNALELDDSALYLCASSLVTGDGYTFGSGTRLTVV.